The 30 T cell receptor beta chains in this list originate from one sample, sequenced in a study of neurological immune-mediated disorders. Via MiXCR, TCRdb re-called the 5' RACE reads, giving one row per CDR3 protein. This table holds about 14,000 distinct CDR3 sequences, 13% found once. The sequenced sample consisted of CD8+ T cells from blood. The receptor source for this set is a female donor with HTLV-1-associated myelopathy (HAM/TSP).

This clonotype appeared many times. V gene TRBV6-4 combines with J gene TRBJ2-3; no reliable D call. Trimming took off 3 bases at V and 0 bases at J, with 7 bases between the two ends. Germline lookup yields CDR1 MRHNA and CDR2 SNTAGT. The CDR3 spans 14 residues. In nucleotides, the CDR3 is TGTGCCAGCAGTGAGGGTACTAGCACAGATACGCAGTATTTT. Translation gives CASSEGTSTDTQYF.

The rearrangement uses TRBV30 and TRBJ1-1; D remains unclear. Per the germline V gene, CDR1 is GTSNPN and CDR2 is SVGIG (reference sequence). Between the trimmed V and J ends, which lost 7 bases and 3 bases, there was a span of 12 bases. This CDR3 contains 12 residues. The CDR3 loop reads CASTSDDTEAFF. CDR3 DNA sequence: TGTGCCTCCACATCGGACGACACTGAAGCTTTCTTT.

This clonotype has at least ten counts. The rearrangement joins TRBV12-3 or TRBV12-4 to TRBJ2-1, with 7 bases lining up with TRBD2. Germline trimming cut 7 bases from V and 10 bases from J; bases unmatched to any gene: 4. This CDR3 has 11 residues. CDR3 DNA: TGTGCCAGCACCGGGAGGCGCGAGCAGTTCTTC. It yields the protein CASTGRREQFF.

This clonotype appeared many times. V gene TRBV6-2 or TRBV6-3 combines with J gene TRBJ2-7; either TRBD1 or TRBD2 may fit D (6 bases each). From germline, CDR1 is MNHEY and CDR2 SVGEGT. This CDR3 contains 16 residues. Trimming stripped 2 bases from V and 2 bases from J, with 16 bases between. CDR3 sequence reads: CASSYTHGGHPYEQYF. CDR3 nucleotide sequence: TGTGCCAGCAGTTACACTCATGGGGGGCACCCCTACGAGCAGTACTTC.

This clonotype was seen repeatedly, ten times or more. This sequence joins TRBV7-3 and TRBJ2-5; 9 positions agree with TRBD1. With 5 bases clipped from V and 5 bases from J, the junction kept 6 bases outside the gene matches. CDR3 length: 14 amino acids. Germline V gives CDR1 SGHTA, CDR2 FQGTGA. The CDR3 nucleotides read TGTGCCAGCAGCGCAACAGGGGGCGGTGAGACCCAGTACTTC. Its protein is CASSATGGGETQYF.

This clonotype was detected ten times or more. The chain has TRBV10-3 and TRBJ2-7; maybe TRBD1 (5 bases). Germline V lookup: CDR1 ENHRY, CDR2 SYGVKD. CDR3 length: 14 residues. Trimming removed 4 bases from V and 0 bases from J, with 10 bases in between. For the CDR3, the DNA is TGTGCCATCAGTGTAGGGGCTAGCTCCTACGAGCAGTACTTC. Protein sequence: CAISVGASSYEQYF.

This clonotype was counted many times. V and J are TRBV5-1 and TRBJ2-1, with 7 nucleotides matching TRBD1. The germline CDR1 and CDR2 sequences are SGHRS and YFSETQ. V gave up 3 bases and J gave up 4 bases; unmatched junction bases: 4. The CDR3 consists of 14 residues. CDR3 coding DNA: TGCGCCAGCAGCTGGCGGACAGGATACAATGAGCAGTTCTTC. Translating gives CASSWRTGYNEQFF.

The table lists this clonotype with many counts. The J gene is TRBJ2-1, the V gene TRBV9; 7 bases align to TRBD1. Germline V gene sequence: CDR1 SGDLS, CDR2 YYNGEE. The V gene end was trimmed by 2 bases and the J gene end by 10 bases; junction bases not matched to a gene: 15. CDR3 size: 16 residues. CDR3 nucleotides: TGTGCCAGCAGCGTGGGGTACAGGGGCCCGTCGGAGGAGCAGTTCTTC. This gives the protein CASSVGYRGPSEEQFF.

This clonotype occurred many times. Here the CDR3 reads CASSLAPVYEQYF. CDR3 DNA: TGTGCCAGCAGTTTAGCCCCCGTATACGAGCAGTACTTC. This chain joins TRBV12-3 or TRBV12-4 and TRBJ2-7; D call uncertain. Trimming took off 0 bases at V and 4 bases at J, with 7 bases between the two ends. The CDR3 contains 13 residues.

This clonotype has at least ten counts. The CDR3 nucleotides read TGTGCCAGCAGCTTAGTCCGGGGGGGCACTAGCACAGATACGCAGTATTTT. Translated, it gives CASSLVRGGTSTDTQYF. The genes are TRBV7-6 and TRBJ2-3; 8 nucleotides match TRBD2. With 1 base clipped from V and 0 bases from J, the junction kept 6 bases outside the gene matches. The CDR3 spans 17 residues. The germline V gene encodes CDR1 SGHVS and CDR2 FNYEAQ.

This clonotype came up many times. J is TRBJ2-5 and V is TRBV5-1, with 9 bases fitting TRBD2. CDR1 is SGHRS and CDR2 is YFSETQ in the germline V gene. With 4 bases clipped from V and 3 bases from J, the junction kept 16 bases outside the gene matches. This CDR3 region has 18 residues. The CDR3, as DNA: TGCGCCAGCAGCCGCCCGGGACTAGCAGGTCCCCCGGAAGAGACCCAGTACTTC. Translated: CASSRPGLAGPPEETQYF.

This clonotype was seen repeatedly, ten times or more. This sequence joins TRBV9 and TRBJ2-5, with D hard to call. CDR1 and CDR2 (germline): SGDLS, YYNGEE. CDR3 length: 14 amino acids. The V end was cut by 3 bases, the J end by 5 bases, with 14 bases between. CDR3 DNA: TGTGCCAGCAGCGATCCGGTGGCGACGGAGACCCAGTACTTC. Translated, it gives CASSDPVATETQYF.

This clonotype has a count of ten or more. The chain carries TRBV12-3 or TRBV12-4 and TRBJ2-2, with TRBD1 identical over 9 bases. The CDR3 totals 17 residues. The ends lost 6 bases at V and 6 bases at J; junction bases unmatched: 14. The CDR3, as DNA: TGTGCCAGCAGCCGCAACCGGGACAGGGCTAACCCCGGGGAGCTGTTTTTT. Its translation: CASSRNRDRANPGELFF.

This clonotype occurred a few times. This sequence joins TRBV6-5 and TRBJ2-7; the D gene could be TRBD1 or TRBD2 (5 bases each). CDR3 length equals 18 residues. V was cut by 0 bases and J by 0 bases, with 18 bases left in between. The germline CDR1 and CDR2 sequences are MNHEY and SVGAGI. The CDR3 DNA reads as TGTGCCAGCAGTTACTCGAGTGACGTCGGGGCTAGCTCCTACGAGCAGTACTTC. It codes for CASSYSSDVGASSYEQYF.

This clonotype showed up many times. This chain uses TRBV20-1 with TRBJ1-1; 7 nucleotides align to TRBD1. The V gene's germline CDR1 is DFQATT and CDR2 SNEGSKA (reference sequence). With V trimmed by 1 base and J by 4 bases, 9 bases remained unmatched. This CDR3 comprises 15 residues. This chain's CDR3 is CSARGLTGWSTEAFF. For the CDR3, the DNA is TGCAGTGCTAGAGGCCTGACAGGGTGGAGCACTGAAGCTTTCTTT.

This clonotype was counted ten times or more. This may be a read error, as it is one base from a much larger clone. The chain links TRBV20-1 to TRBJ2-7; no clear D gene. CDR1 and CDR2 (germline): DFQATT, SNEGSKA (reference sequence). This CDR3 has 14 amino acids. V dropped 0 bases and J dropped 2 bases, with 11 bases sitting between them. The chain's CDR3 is CSAREPRTPYEQYF. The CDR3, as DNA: TGCAGTGCTAGAGAACCCAGGACCCCCTACGAGCAGTACTTC.

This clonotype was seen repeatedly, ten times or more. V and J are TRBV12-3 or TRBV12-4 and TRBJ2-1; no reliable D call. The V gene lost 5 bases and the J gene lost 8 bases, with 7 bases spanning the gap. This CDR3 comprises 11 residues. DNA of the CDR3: TGTGCCAGCAGTCTGTGGGATGAGCAGTTCTTC. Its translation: CASSLWDEQFF.

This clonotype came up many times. Here the CDR3 reads CAWNRLGGDEQYF. The CDR3 nucleotides read TGTGCCTGGAATCGCCTAGGGGGCGACGAGCAGTACTTC. This chain connects TRBV30 to TRBJ2-7; 7 nucleotides agree with TRBD1. The CDR3 length is 13 residues. The V and J ends lost 4 bases and 5 bases, in that order; junction bases with no gene match: 8. Germline V gives CDR1 GTSNPN, CDR2 SVGIG (reference sequence).

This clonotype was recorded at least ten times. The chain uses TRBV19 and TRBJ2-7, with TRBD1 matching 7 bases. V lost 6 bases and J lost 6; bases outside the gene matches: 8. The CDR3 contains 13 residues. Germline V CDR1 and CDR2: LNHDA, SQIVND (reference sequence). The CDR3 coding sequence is TGTGCCAGTAGCTCCGGGACAGCCTCCGAGCAGTACTTC. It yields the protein CASSSGTASEQYF.

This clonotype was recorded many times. The CDR3 region is CASSLGASYEQYF. In DNA, the CDR3 is TGCGCCAGCAGCTTGGGAGCGTCCTACGAGCAGTACTTC. This rearrangement joins TRBV5-1 to TRBJ2-7; unclear D gene. The CDR3 is 13 residues long. Germline values: CDR1 SGHRS, CDR2 YFSETQ. V gave up 0 bases and J gave up 1 base, with 5 bases separating them.

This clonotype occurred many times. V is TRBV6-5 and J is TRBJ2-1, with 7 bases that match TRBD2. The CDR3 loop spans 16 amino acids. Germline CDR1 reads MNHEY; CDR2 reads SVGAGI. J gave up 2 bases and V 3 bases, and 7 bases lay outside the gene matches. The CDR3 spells CASSYEAGNPYNEQFF. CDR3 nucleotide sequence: TGTGCCAGCAGTTATGAAGCGGGGAACCCCTACAATGAGCAGTTCTTC.

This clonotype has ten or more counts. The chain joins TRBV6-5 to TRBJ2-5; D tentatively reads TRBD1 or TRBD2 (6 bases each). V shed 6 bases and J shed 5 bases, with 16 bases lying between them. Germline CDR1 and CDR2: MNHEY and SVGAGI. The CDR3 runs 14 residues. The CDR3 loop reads CASSYLVGGETQYF. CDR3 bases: TGTGCCAGCAGCTACCTTGTGGGGGGCGAGACCCAGTACTTC.

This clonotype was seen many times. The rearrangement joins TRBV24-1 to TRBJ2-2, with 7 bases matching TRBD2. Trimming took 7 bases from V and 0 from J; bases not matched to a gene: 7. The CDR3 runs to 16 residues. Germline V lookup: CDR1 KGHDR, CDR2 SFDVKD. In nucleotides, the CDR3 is TGTGCCACCAGCCCCTTCGGGGGGTCGAACACCGGGGAGCTGTTTTTT. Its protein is CATSPFGGSNTGELFF.

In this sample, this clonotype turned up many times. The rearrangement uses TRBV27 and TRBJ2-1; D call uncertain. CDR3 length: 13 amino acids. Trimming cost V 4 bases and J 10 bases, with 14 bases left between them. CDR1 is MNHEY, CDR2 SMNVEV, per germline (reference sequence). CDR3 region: CASSSSSGWEQFF. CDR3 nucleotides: TGTGCCAGCAGTTCAAGTTCGGGTTGGGAGCAGTTCTTC.

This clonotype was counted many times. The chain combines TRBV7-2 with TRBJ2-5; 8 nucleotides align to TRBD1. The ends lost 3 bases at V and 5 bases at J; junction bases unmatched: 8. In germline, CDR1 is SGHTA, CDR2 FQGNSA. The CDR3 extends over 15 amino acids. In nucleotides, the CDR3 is TGTGCCAGCAGCTTTCAGGGGGCGCCACGGGAGACCCAGTACTTC. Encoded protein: CASSFQGAPRETQYF.

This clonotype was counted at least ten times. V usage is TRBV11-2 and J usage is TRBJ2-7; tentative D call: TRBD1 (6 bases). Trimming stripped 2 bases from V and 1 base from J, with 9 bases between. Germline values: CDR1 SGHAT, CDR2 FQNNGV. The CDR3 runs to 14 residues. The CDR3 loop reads CASSLSQGSYEQYF. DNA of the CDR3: TGTGCCAGCAGCTTATCCCAGGGGTCCTACGAGCAGTACTTC.

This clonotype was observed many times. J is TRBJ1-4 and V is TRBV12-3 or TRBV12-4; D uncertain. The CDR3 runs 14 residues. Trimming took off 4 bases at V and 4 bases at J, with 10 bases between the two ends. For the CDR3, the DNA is TGTGCCAGCAGTTCTGACCTTCTTAATGAAAAACTGTTTTTT. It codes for CASSSDLLNEKLFF.

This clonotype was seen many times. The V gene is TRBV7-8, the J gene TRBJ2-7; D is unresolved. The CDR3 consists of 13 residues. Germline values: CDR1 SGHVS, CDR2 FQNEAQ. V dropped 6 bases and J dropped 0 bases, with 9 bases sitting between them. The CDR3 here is CASREPGSYEQYF. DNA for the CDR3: TGTGCCAGCAGAGAGCCAGGCTCCTACGAGCAGTACTTC. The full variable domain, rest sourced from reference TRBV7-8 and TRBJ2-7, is GAGVSQSPRYKVAKRGQDVALRCDPISGHVSLFWYQQALGQGPEFLTYFQNEAQLDKSGLPSDRFFAERPEGSVSTLKIQRTQQEDSAVYLCASREPGSYEQYFGPGTRLTVT.

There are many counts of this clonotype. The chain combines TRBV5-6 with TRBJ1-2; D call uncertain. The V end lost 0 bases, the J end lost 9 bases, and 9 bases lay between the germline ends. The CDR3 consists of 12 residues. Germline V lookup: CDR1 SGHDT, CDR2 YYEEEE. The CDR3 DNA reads TGTGCCAGCAGCTTGGACCGGGAGCGCTACACCTTC. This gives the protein CASSLDRERYTF.

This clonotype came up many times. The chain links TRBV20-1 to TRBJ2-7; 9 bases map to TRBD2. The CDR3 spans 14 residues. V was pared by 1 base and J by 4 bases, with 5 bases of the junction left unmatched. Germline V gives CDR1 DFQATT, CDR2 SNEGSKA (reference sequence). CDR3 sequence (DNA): TGCAGTGCTAGAGGGACTAGCGAAACTTACGAGCAGTACTTC. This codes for CSARGTSETYEQYF.